The 10 T cell receptor beta chains in this list originate from one sample, sequenced in a study of STAT5B mutations in CD4+ large granular lymphocyte leukemia. TCRdb keeps only in-frame clones here, not all; method: immunoSEQ multiplex PCR. The sample yields over 45,000 clones, about three quarters seen once. Sequencing used CD4+ T cells from blood buffy coats. The receptors originated from a human donor in good health.

The chain is built from TRBV2 and TRBJ1-4; no definite D call. The V gene lost 5 bases and the J gene lost 6 bases, with 13 bases spanning the gap. From germline, CDR1 is SNHLY and CDR2 FYNNEI. This CDR3 is built from 14 residues. The CDR3 loop is CASSPGRPDEKLFF. CDR3 DNA: TGTGCCAGCAGTCCCGGGAGGCCTGATGAAAAACTGTTTTTT.

This CDR3 reads CASSLVQGIGYTF. The CDR3 DNA reads TGTGCCAGCAGCTTGGTACAGGGGATTGGCTACACCTTC. The chain uses TRBV7-9 and TRBJ1-2, with 7 bases identical to TRBD1. Germline V lookup: CDR1 SEHNR, CDR2 FQNEAQ (reference sequence). Trimming at V came to 3 bases and at J to 7 bases, leaving 5 bases not matched to a gene. The CDR3 loop spans 13 amino acids.

The V and J genes are TRBV28 and TRBJ1-4, with D unclear. The CDR3 is made up of 15 amino acids. Trimming took 5 bases from V and 10 from J, leaving 20 bases between them. The germline gives CDR1 MDHEN, CDR2 SYDVKM. This CDR3 is CASSDLGRGGGKLFF. CDR3 nucleotides: TGTGCCAGCAGTGACCTAGGACGGGGAGGTGGAAAACTGTTTTTT.

V gene TRBV9 combines with J gene TRBJ1-1; 7 bases agree with TRBD1. V dropped 6 bases and J dropped 4; count of bases not matched to a gene: 12. CDR3 length equals 15 residues. Germline CDR1 SGDLS, CDR2 YYNGEE. In nucleotides, the CDR3 is TGTGCCAGCAACCCAGGGGGTGGGGCTCTCACTGAAGCTTTCTTT. Its translation: CASNPGGGALTEAFF.

The chain carries TRBV7-8 and TRBJ2-3, with 10 bases that match TRBD2. CDR1 is SGHVS and CDR2 is FQNEAQ in the germline V gene. J gave up 2 bases and V 2 bases, and 7 bases lay outside the gene matches. This CDR3 has 17 amino acids. In nucleotides, the CDR3 is TGTGCCAGCAGCTTAAACACCGGGACTAGCGTCACAGATACGCAGTATTTT. Its protein is CASSLNTGTSVTDTQYF.

This clone was seen only a few times. The rearrangement links TRBV19 to TRBJ2-2; D not resolved. Trimming removed 2 bases from V and 0 bases from J, with 7 bases in between. CDR3 length: 15 residues. CDR1 is LNHDA, CDR2 SQIVND, per germline (reference sequence). CDR3 loop: CASSITPANTGELFF. In DNA form, the CDR3 reads TGTGCCAGTAGTATAACGCCCGCGAACACCGGGGAGCTGTTTTTT.

The chain couples TRBV10-2 to TRBJ1-1, with D tentatively TRBD1 (6 bases). V lost 0 bases to trimming and J lost 10 bases, with 18 bases between them. Germline V lookup: CDR1 WSHSY, CDR2 SAAADI. This CDR3 has 15 residues. CDR3 in DNA: TGCGCCAGCAGTGAGTCGGGGGGCAGTCTTTTGGTAGCTTTCTTT. It encodes CASSESGGSLLVAFF.

V and J are TRBV10-1 and TRBJ2-3; TRBD2 agrees at 16 bases. CDR3 length: 16 residues. V gave up 6 bases and J gave up 1 base; unmatched junction bases: 1. Germline V gives CDR1 WNHNN, CDR2 SYGVQD (reference sequence). The CDR3 region has the DNA TGCGCCAGCAGGGGACTAGCGGGGGGGCGCACAGATACGCAGTATTTT. This gives the protein CASRGLAGGRTDTQYF.

The chain has TRBV5-1 and TRBJ2-2, with 7 bases aligning to TRBD1. Trimming took 4 bases from V and 7 from J; bases not matched to a gene: 10. This CDR3 comprises 15 residues. Germline V gene sequence: CDR1 SGHRS, CDR2 YFSETQ. The CDR3, as DNA: TGCGCCAGCAGCACTGGACAGGCGGATGTCGGGGAGCTGTTTTTT. Amino acids: CASSTGQADVGELFF.

The chain has TRBV18 and TRBJ1-1, with D perhaps TRBD1 (6 bases). With 6 bases removed from V and 4 bases from J, the gap between germline ends came to 21 bases. The CDR3 has 16 residues. Germline CDR1 reads KGHSH; CDR2 reads LQKENI. The CDR3 DNA reads TGTGCCAGCTCCCCCAGGGAGGGGGGAGAGAGCACTGAAGCTTTCTTT. Encoded protein: CASSPREGGESTEAFF.